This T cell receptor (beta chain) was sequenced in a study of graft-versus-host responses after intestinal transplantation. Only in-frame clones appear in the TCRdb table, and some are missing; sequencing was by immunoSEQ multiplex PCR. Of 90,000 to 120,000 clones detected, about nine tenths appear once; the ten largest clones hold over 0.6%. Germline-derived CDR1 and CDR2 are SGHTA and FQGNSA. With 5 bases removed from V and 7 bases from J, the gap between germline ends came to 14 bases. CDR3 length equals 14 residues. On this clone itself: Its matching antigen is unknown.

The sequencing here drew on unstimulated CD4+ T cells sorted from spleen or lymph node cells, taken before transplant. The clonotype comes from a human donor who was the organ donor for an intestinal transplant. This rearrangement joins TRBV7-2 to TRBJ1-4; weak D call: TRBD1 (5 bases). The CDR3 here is CASSVGRVPEKLFF. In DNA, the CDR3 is TGTGCCAGCAGCGTGGGCAGGGTCCCTGAAAAACTGTTTTTT.